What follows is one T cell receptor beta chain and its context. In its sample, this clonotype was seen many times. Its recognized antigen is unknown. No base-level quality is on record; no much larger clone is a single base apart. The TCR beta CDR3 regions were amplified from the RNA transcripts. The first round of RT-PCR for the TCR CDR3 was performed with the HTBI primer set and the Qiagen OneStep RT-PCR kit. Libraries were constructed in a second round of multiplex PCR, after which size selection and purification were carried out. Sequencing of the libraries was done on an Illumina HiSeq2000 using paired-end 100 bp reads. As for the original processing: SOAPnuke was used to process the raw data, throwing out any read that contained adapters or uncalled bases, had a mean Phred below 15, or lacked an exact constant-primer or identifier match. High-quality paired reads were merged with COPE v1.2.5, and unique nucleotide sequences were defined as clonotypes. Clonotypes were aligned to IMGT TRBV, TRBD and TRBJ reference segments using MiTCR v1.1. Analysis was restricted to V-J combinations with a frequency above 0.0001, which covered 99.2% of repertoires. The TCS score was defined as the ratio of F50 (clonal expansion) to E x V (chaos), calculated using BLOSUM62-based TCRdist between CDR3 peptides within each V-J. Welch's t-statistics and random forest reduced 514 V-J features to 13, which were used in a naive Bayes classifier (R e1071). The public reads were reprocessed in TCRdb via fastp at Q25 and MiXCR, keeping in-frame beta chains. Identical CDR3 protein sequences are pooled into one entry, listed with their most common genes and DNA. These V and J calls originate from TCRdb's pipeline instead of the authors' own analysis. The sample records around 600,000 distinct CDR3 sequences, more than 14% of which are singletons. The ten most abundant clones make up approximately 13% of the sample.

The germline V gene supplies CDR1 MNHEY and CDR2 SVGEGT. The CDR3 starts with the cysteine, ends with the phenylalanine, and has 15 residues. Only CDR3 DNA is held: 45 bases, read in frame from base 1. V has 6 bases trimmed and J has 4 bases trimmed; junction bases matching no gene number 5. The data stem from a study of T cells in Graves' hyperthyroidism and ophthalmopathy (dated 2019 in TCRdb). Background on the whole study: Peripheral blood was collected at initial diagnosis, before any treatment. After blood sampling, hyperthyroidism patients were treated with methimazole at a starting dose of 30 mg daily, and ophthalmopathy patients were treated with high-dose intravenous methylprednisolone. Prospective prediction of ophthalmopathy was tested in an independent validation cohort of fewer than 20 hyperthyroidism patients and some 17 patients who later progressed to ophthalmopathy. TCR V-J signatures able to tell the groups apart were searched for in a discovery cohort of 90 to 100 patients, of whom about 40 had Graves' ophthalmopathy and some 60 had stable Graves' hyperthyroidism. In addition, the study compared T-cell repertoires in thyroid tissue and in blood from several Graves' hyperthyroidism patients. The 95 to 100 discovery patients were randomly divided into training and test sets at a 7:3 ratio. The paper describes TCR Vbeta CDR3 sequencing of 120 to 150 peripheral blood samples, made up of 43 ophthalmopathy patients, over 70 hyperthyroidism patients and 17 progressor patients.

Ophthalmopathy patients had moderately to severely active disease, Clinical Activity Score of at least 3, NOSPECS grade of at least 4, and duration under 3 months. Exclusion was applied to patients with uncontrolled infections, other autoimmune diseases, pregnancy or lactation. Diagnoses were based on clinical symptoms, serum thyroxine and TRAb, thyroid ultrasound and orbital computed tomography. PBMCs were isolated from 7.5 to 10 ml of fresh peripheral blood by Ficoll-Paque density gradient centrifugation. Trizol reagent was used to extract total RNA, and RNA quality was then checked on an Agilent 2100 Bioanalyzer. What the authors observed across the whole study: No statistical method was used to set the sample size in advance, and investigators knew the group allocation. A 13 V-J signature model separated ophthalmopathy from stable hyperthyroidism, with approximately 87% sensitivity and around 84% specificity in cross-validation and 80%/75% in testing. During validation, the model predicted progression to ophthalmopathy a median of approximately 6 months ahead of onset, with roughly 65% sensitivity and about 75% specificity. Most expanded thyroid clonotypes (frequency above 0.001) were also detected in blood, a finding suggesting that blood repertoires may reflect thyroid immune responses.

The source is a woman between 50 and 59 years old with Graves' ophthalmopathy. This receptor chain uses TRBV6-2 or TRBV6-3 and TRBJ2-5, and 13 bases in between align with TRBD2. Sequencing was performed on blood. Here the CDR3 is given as CASSRGLAGVETQYF. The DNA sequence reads TGTGCCAGCAGCCGAGGACTAGCGGGGGTAGAGACCCAGTACTTC.